This TCR beta chain comes out of a study of cytomegalovirus exposure and HLA in healthy donors. On the study more broadly: Some 80 million unique TCRs from HLA-typed donors were held in an early data release.

As regards this clone: The antigen is unknown.

Overall study results and limits: An analysis was carried out later, and it reportedly showed fewer N-insertions in an Asian-associated ancestry cluster than the approximately 670-donor mean.

Vbeta (60) and Jbeta (13) primers were used in the PCR. Data came from immunoSEQ multiplex PCR; TCRdb stores just in-frame clones and leaves some out. Of 200,000 to 250,000 clones in the sample, 65% to 90% were seen once. CDR1 is MNHEY, CDR2 SMNVEV, per germline (reference sequence). Trimming stripped 6 bases from V and 10 bases from J, with 19 bases between. The CDR3 totals 15 residues. Healthy bone marrow donors supplied every sample. Sequences were obtained from PBMCs. This chain links TRBV27 with TRBJ1-6, with D possibly being TRBD1 (6 bases). The source of this sequence is a girl between 10 and 17 years old in good health and CMV-seronegative. The CDR3 is CASRGGQRVLSPLHF. The CDR3 nucleotides are TGTGCCAGCAGGGGGGGGCAGAGGGTATTATCACCCCTCCACTTT.